This T cell receptor (beta chain) emerged from a study of blood T cell repertoires in COVID-19. On the study more broadly: Both acute and convalescent COVID-19 samples were obtained from the United States, Italy and Spain. The cDNA or gDNA used as material had been derived from T cells, B-cell-depleted T cells, or PBMCs.

Germline V lookup: CDR1 MNHEY, CDR2 SMNVEV (reference sequence). The CDR3 loop spans 13 amino acids. The J segment lost 7 bases and the V segment lost 5 bases, leaving 4 bases of the junction unmatched. Here immunoSEQ multiplex PCR was the method, and the copy in TCRdb shows in-frame clones only, minus some. The data show 75,000 to 90,000 clones, around nine tenths seen once. The V gene is TRBV27, the J gene TRBJ1-5; 8 bases map to TRBD1. The origin of this receptor is a man in his fifties with active or convalescent COVID-19. The specimen sequenced was peripheral blood. In DNA, the CDR3 is TGTGCCAGCAGTCAGGGGGCGAGGCAGCCCCAGCATTTT. Its protein is CASSQGARQPQHF.